These 27 T cell receptor beta chains were sequenced from one sample in a study of low-dose radiotherapy and immunotherapy resistance in tumors. Time point meaning: before trial treatment. Primers used for first-strand cDNA, a TRAV- and TRBV-specific set, covered both alpha and beta chains. With a constant-region primer and a V-primer adapter, TCRs were subjected to 20 to 25 PCR cycles of amplification. TCRdb ran MiXCR on the reads and lists one entry per CDR3 protein. The data show roughly 39,000 distinct CDR3 sequences, around 30% seen once. The material sequenced was PBMCs, taken before treatment. Every receptor here comes from a male donor with gallbladder cancer.

This rearrangement joins TRBV2 to TRBJ2-7; D may be TRBD2 (5 bases). The V gene's germline CDR1 is SNHLY and CDR2 FYNNEI. Trimming pared 6 bases from V and 5 bases from J, leaving 17 bases between. There are 14 residues in the CDR3. The CDR3 DNA is TGTGCCAGCAGGGGAGAAAGCTGGGAAAACGAGCAGTACTTC. Translated: CASRGESWENEQYF.

This clonotype was seen many times. V usage is TRBV24-1 and J usage is TRBJ2-2, with D tentatively TRBD1 or TRBD2 (5 bases each). Germline assignment: CDR1 KGHDR and CDR2 SFDVKD. This CDR3 contains 16 residues. Trimming stripped 2 bases from V and 3 bases from J, with 12 bases between. As DNA, the CDR3 is TGTGCCACCAGTGATTCGGGACGGGGAGACACCGGGGAGCTGTTTTTT. It specifies CATSDSGRGDTGELFF.

This sequence joins TRBV24-1 and TRBJ2-1; D gene unclear. The CDR3 totals 16 residues. Germline V gene data show CDR1 as KGHDR and CDR2 as SFDVKD. V shed 2 bases and J shed 6 bases, with 16 bases lying between them. CDR3 coding DNA: TGTGCCACCAGTGATTCGGGTAGTTACTTATCCAATGAGCAGTTCTTC. Translating gives CATSDSGSYLSNEQFF.

This clonotype was recorded only once. The chain is built from TRBV6-2 or TRBV6-3 and TRBJ1-5, with D uncertain. The CDR3 covers 16 residues. V lost 2 bases, J lost 0 bases, and 11 bases lay in between. Germline assignment: CDR1 MNHEY and CDR2 SVGEGT. The CDR3 protein is CASSYGEGYSNQPQHF. CDR3 DNA sequence: TGTGCCAGCAGTTACGGGGAGGGCTATAGCAATCAGCCCCAGCATTTT.

This clonotype was picked up one time. Only one base separates this from a far larger clonotype, so it likely reflects a read error. This chain joins TRBV6-1 and TRBJ2-1; the D gene is possibly TRBD2 (5 bases). Gene TRBJ2-7 matches the end of the DNA better, so the J call may be wrong. This CDR3 has 15 amino acids. Germline CDR1 is MNHNS and CDR2 is SASEGT. This CDR3 is CASSEGRGSPYEQYF. For the CDR3, the DNA is TGTGCCAGCAGTGAAGGCCGGGGAAGTCCCTACGAGCAGTACTTC.

This chain uses TRBV18 with TRBJ2-1; TRBD1 matches at 7 bases. Germline loops: CDR1 KGHSH, CDR2 LQKENI. J gave up 4 bases and V 1 base, and 7 bases lay outside the gene matches. There are 16 residues in the CDR3. CDR3 bases: TGTGCCAGCTCACCACTTCGGACAGGACCGTACAATGAGCAGTTCTTC. Its translation is CASSPLRTGPYNEQFF.

Worth noting for this clonotype: A read error likely explains this, since a far larger clone differs by one base. This is likely a read error, given that the CDR3 carries no conserved phenylalanine or tryptophan at its end. The chain's CDR3 is CASSQEASLNTEAFL. The CDR3 DNA follows: TGTGCCAGCAGCCAAGAGGCCAGCCTGAACACTGAAGCTTTCCTT. This sequence joins TRBV4-1 and TRBJ1-1; no reliable D call. Germline CDR1 is MGHRA and CDR2 is YSYEKL. This CDR3 spans 15 amino acids.

This clonotype was seen many times. The rearrangement joins TRBV7-9 to TRBJ2-4; D is perhaps TRBD1 or TRBD2 (5 bases each). This CDR3 region has 15 residues. V lost 2 bases and J lost 8, with 16 bases in between. Germline V lookup: CDR1 SEHNR, CDR2 FQNEAQ (reference sequence). CDR3: CASSLSPGLGDIQYF. Here the CDR3 DNA reads TGTGCCAGCAGCTTATCCCCAGGTCTGGGGGACATTCAGTACTTC.

By share of the sample, this clonotype is medium-sized. The chain is built from TRBV6-2 or TRBV6-3 and TRBJ2-1; D is perhaps TRBD1 (5 bases). Germline V lookup: CDR1 MNHEY, CDR2 SVGEGT. This CDR3 is 13 amino acids long. Trimming cost V 6 bases and J 1 base, with 7 bases left between them. The CDR3 DNA follows: TGTGCCAGCAGGGACAATTCCTACAATGAGCAGTTCTTC. The encoded protein is CASRDNSYNEQFF.

CDR3 residues: CASSSETEPKQQYF. The CDR3 nucleotides read TGTGCCAGCAGTTCTGAGACTGAGCCAAAGCAGCAGTACTTC. The chain carries TRBV6-6 and TRBJ2-7, with D unresolved. Trimming stripped 4 bases from V and 8 bases from J, with 18 bases between. Germline V CDR1 and CDR2: MNHNY, SVGAGI (reference sequence). The CDR3 consists of 14 residues.

V and J are TRBV5-1 and TRBJ2-7, with D unclear. Germline loops: CDR1 SGHRS, CDR2 YFSETQ. The CDR3 extends over 14 amino acids. Trimming took 0 bases from V and 1 from J, leaving 8 bases between them. CDR3 bases: TGCGCCAGCAGCTTGGCCCCCCTATCCTACGAGCAGTACTTC. Translated, it gives CASSLAPLSYEQYF.

Of note for this clonotype: The limits of the CDR3 on the DNA are not certain, so only TCRdb's listed CDR3 is given. The chain recombines TRBV28 with TRBJ1-4; the table's TRBD1 call for D was not verified on the DNA. The germline CDR1 and CDR2 sequences are MDHEN and SYDVKM. From its first to its last residue, the CDR3 has 19 amino acids. The CDR3 here is CASSSTPGQGSTNEKLFFF.

This clonotype has ten or more counts. This chain joins TRBV20-1 and TRBJ2-1; 7 positions match TRBD2. The germline gives CDR1 DFQATT, CDR2 SNEGSKA (reference sequence). The CDR3 extends over 15 amino acids. V shed 0 bases and J 10 bases; nucleotides not matched to a gene: 12. The DNA of the CDR3 is TGCAGTGCTAGAGATTGGGGGACGGGGGGTTGGGAGCAGTTCTTC. Residues: CSARDWGTGGWEQFF.

This clonotype showed up just a few times. V gene TRBV6-6 combines with J gene TRBJ2-1, with 8 bases that match TRBD1. The CDR3 has 16 residues. The V segment lost 2 bases and the J segment 4 bases; nucleotides outside the gene matches: 7. The germline CDR1 and CDR2 sequences are MNHNY and SVGAGI (reference sequence). CDR3 sequence reads: CASSYLRTGTYNEQFF. DNA of the CDR3: TGTGCCAGCAGTTACCTCCGGACAGGGACTTACAATGAGCAGTTCTTC.

This clonotype was detected many times. This chain links TRBV27 with TRBJ1-2, with 10 bases that match TRBD1. Germline V gene sequence: CDR1 MNHEY, CDR2 SMNVEV (reference sequence). The CDR3 totals 15 residues. The junction had 10 bases not matched to a gene; V was cut back by 5 bases and J by 7 bases. CDR3 amino acids: CASSQRTGGYLGYTF. CDR3 bases: TGTGCCAGCAGTCAGAGGACAGGGGGATATCTTGGCTACACCTTC.

This clonotype occurred a few times. J is TRBJ2-5 and V is TRBV13, with 8 nucleotides matching TRBD2. Germline V gene lookup returns CDR1 PRHDT and CDR2 FYEKMQ (reference sequence). V gave up 0 bases and J gave up 0 bases; unmatched junction bases: 12. CDR3 length: 19 amino acids. The chain's CDR3 is CASSLGLRNPSGYQETQYF. For the CDR3, the DNA is TGTGCCAGCAGCTTAGGCCTTAGGAATCCTAGCGGGTACCAAGAGACCCAGTACTTC.

This clonotype occurred a few times. The chain employs TRBV5-1 and TRBJ1-1; D unclear. V was shortened by 0 bases and J by 2 bases, with 14 bases between the two germline ends. The length of the CDR3 is 16 residues. Per germline, CDR1 SGHRS and CDR2 YFSETQ. The chain's CDR3 is CASSLDRQRKNTEAFF. The CDR3 region has the DNA TGCGCCAGCAGCTTGGATCGCCAGAGAAAAAACACTGAAGCTTTCTTT.

This clonotype was counted a single time. The chain has TRBV19 and TRBJ1-6, with 7 bases matching TRBD1. CDR3 length: 14 residues. Per germline, CDR1 LNHDA and CDR2 SQIVND (reference sequence). The V and J ends lost 5 bases and 8 bases, in that order; junction bases with no gene match: 6. The DNA of the CDR3 is TGTGCCAGTAGTCCGACAGGGAATGATTCACCCCTCCACTTT. Its translation: CASSPTGNDSPLHF.

The V and J genes are TRBV2 and TRBJ2-7, with 8 positions matching TRBD1. The ends lost 4 bases at V and 5 bases at J; junction bases unmatched: 7. Germline loops: CDR1 SNHLY, CDR2 FYNNEI. The CDR3 totals 14 residues. CDR3 amino acids: CASSGWTGQDEQYF. CDR3 DNA sequence: TGTGCCAGCAGTGGCTGGACAGGGCAAGACGAGCAGTACTTC.

The table lists this clonotype with many counts. The CDR3 loop reads CATSRQTGVETQYF. The CDR3, as DNA: TGTGCCACCAGCAGACAGACAGGGGTAGAGACCCAGTACTTC. V gene TRBV15 combines with J gene TRBJ2-5, with 8 bases aligning to TRBD1. CDR3 length: 14 amino acids. The germline CDR1 and CDR2 sequences are LNHNV and YYDKDF (reference sequence). V gave up 2 bases and J gave up 4 bases; unmatched junction bases: 3. Based on the CDR3 plus reference TRBV15 and TRBJ2-5, the full variable domain is DAMVIQNPRYQVTQFGKPVTLSCSQTLNHNVMYWYQQKSSQAPKLLFHYYDKDFNNEADTPDNFQSRRPNTSFCFLDIRSPGLGDTAMYLCATSRQTGVETQYFGPGTRLLVL.

This clonotype appeared many times. V usage is TRBV7-2 and J usage is TRBJ2-3; 7 nucleotides line up with TRBD2. CDR1 is SGHTA and CDR2 is FQGNSA in the germline V gene. The V gene end was trimmed by 1 base and the J gene end by 5 bases; junction bases not matched to a gene: 9. This CDR3 region has 16 residues. CDR3 protein: CASSLVGGRAGDTQYF. The CDR3 DNA follows: TGTGCCAGCAGCTTAGTTGGTGGGAGGGCGGGAGATACGCAGTATTTT.

By its share, this clonotype is medium-sized. The rearrangement links TRBV28 to TRBJ2-1, with D hard to call. V was trimmed by 3 bases and J by 6 bases, leaving 0 bases between them. The CDR3 is 10 amino acids. Germline V gene lookup returns CDR1 MDHEN and CDR2 SYDVKM. CDR3 loop: CASSFNEQFF. In nucleotides, the CDR3 is TGTGCCAGCAGTTTCAATGAGCAGTTCTTC.

This clonotype was seen a few times. The chain recombines TRBV7-8 with TRBJ2-2; D may be TRBD2 (5 bases). The V gene's germline CDR1 is SGHVS and CDR2 FQNEAQ. This CDR3 contains 16 residues. Trimming stripped 2 bases from V and 5 bases from J, with 15 bases between. CDR3 amino acids: CASSLKTGTGTGELFF. The CDR3 coding sequence is TGTGCCAGCAGCTTAAAGACGGGAACTGGTACCGGGGAGCTGTTTTTT.

This clonotype has ten or more counts. The chain recombines TRBV13 with TRBJ2-2; TRBD2 matches 9 bases. V lost 5 bases to trimming and J lost 4 bases; unmatched junction nucleotides: 11. CDR1 is PRHDT and CDR2 is FYEKMQ in the germline V gene (reference sequence). This CDR3 is 17 amino acids long. For the CDR3, the DNA is TGTGCCAGCAGCAACCCCCTTAGCGGGAGCGGCACCGGGGAGCTGTTTTTT. Translating gives CASSNPLSGSGTGELFF.

This clonotype has a handful of counts. The rearrangement links TRBV7-2 to TRBJ2-5; possible D gene TRBD1, 6 bases. The CDR3 runs to 13 residues. Germline V CDR1 and CDR2: SGHTA, FQGNSA. Deletions cut 3 bases from V and 3 bases from J, with 8 bases between. The DNA of the CDR3 is TGTGCCAGCAGCTTTGCAGGGGAAGAGACCCAGTACTTC. Its translation: CASSFAGEETQYF.

This clonotype qualifies as medium-sized. The rearrangement links TRBV5-1 to TRBJ1-6; no reliable D call. Trimming removed 2 bases at V and 9 bases at J, with 6 bases between. Germline-derived CDR1 and CDR2 are SGHRS and YFSETQ. CDR3 size: 12 residues. CDR3 nucleotide sequence: TGCGCCAGCAGCTTCGACGTTTCACCCCTCCACTTT. Its protein product is CASSFDVSPLHF. The variable domain in full, with the rest retrieved from reference TRBV5-1 and TRBJ1-6, is KAGVTQTPRYLIKTRGQQVTLSCSPISGHRSVSWYQQTPGQGLQFLFEYFSETQRNKGNFPGRFSGRQFSNSRSEMNVSTLELGDSALYLCASSFDVSPLHFGNGTRLTVT.

The chain links TRBV7-2 to TRBJ2-5; D is uncertain. The CDR3 contains 15 residues. Germline CDR1 is SGHTA and CDR2 is FQGNSA. The V end lost 5 bases, the J end lost 0 bases, and 13 bases lay between the germline ends. CDR3 region: CASSKRAPYQETQYF. In nucleotides, the CDR3 is TGTGCCAGCAGCAAAAGGGCCCCGTACCAAGAGACCCAGTACTTC. Filled out from reference TRBV7-2 and TRBJ2-5, the complete variable domain reads GAGVSQSPSNKVTEKGKDVELRCDPISGHTALYWYRQSLGQGLEFLIYFQGNSAPDKSGLPSDRFSAERTGGSVSTLTIQRTQQEDSAVYLCASSKRAPYQETQYFGPGTRLLVL.